A single sample is the source of the 20 T cell receptor beta chains below, sequenced in a study of blood T cell repertoires in COVID-19. Data came from immunoSEQ multiplex PCR; TCRdb stores just in-frame clones and leaves some out. The data contain under 40,000 clones, around 87% of them singletons. The sequenced sample was peripheral blood. The receptors stem from a man aged 80 or over with active COVID-19.

The V and J genes are TRBV3-1 (or the pseudogene TRBV3-2) and TRBJ2-7, with TRBD1 matching over 8 bases. CDR3 length equals 12 residues. V gave up 4 bases and J gave up 6 bases; unmatched junction bases: 2. Germline V CDR1 and CDR2: LGHDT, YNNKEL (reference sequence). CDR3 residues: CASSRGQGEQYF. The CDR3 region has the DNA TGTGCCAGCAGCCGCGGACAGGGCGAGCAGTACTTC.

As DNA, the CDR3 is TGTGCCAGCAGCGTAGCAGGGAGGGGCAATCAGCCCCAGCATTTT. Amino acids: CASSVAGRGNQPQHF. The rearrangement joins TRBV9 to TRBJ1-5; perhaps TRBD1 as D (5 bases). V lost 0 bases to trimming and J lost 2 bases, with 9 bases between them. The CDR3 has 15 amino acids. Germline V gives CDR1 SGDLS, CDR2 YYNGEE.

The V call is TRBV7-2, the J call TRBJ2-7; 10 nucleotides align to TRBD2. V lost 1 base to trimming and J lost 7 bases; unmatched junction nucleotides: 7. CDR1 is SGHTA, CDR2 FQGNSA, per germline. This CDR3 is built from 15 residues. The CDR3 spells CASSLGSGRAGEQYF. DNA for the CDR3: TGTGCCAGCAGCTTAGGAAGCGGGAGGGCGGGGGAGCAGTACTTC.

The chain employs TRBV7-9 and TRBJ1-1; D might be TRBD1 (5 bases). Trimming pared 5 bases from V and 6 bases from J, leaving 7 bases between. Germline V gives CDR1 SEHNR, CDR2 FQNEAQ (reference sequence). The CDR3 has 11 residues. This chain's CDR3 is CASSKGPEAFF. Here the CDR3 DNA reads TGTGCCAGCAGCAAGGGGCCTGAAGCTTTCTTT.

The chain has TRBV3-1 (or the pseudogene TRBV3-2) and TRBJ2-5; 9 bases are a match to TRBD1. Trimming cost V 2 bases and J 5 bases; bases outside gene matches: 9. Germline V gene sequence: CDR1 LGHDT, CDR2 YNNKEL (reference sequence). The CDR3 totals 16 residues. The CDR3 bases are TGTGCCAGCAGCCAAAGGATTACAGGGGGCATGGAGACCCAGTACTTC. Residues: CASSQRITGGMETQYF.

The chain combines TRBV11-2 with TRBJ2-5; the D gene is possibly TRBD2 (6 bases). This CDR3 comprises 14 residues. Germline V gives CDR1 SGHAT, CDR2 FQNNGV. V lost 5 bases to trimming and J lost 5 bases, with 15 bases between them. The CDR3 DNA follows: TGTGCCAGCAGCCCTAGCCCGGGAGTGGAGACCCAGTACTTC. It specifies CASSPSPGVETQYF.

Here the CDR3 DNA reads TGTGCCAGCAGTAGGGGGTCAGGTGAAAAACTGTTTTTT. Protein product: CASSRGSGEKLFF. V usage is TRBV6-6 and J usage is TRBJ1-4; D may be TRBD1 (6 bases). V lost 5 bases to trimming and J lost 7 bases, with 11 bases between them. The CDR3 loop spans 13 amino acids. Per the germline V gene, CDR1 is MNHNY and CDR2 is SVGAGI (reference sequence).

The rearrangement links TRBV5-1 to TRBJ2-1, with 9 bases lining up with TRBD2. Trimming cost V 1 base and J 10 bases; bases outside gene matches: 18. This CDR3 is 18 amino acids long. CDR1 and CDR2 from the germline V gene are SGHRS and YFSETQ. Here the CDR3 DNA reads TGCGCCAGCAGCTTGCGAGAGGTAGCGGGAGCCACCGTTATAGAGCAGTTCTTC. This sequence encodes CASSLREVAGATVIEQFF.

The chain couples TRBV6-5 to TRBJ1-5; D possibly corresponds to TRBD1 (5 bases). Germline V gene sequence: CDR1 MNHEY, CDR2 SVGAGI. The V gene lost 6 bases and the J gene lost 6 bases, with 15 bases spanning the gap. The CDR3 spans 14 residues. In nucleotides, the CDR3 is TGTGCCAGCAGGTCAGCGGGGCAAGGTCAGCCCCAGCATTTT. Its translation is CASRSAGQGQPQHF.

In its sample, this clone was seen once. The chain combines TRBV6-2 or TRBV6-3 with TRBJ1-2, with 10 bases matching TRBD1. The CDR3 runs to 16 residues. The germline V gene encodes CDR1 MNHEY and CDR2 SVGEGT. Unmatched junction bases numbered 11, after V lost 6 bases and J lost 4 bases. The CDR3 loop is CASSPRDRGSIYGYTF. The CDR3 DNA reads as TGTGCCAGCAGCCCGCGGGACAGGGGATCTATCTATGGCTACACCTTC.

The V gene is TRBV30, the J gene TRBJ1-5; 8 bases agree with TRBD1. CDR3 length: 14 amino acids. The J segment lost 4 bases and the V segment lost 5 bases, leaving 7 bases of the junction unmatched. CDR1 is GTSNPN, CDR2 SVGIG, per germline (reference sequence). The CDR3 protein is CAWGKQGGNQPQHF. CDR3 in DNA: TGTGCCTGGGGGAAACAGGGGGGGAATCAGCCCCAGCATTTT.

The CDR3: CASGSGLGSTDTQYF. CDR3 coding DNA: TGTGCCAGCGGGTCAGGGCTTGGGAGCACAGATACGCAGTATTTT. The rearrangement links TRBV7-8 to TRBJ2-3; TRBD1 might be the D (5 bases). V was clipped by 8 bases and J by 0 bases, with 15 bases between them. This CDR3 spans 15 amino acids. CDR1 is SGHVS, CDR2 FQNEAQ, per germline. The variable domain in full, with the rest retrieved from reference TRBV7-8 and TRBJ2-3, is GAGVSQSPRYKVAKRGQDVALRCDPISGHVSLFWYQQALGQGPEFLTYFQNEAQLDKSGLPSDRFFAERPEGSVSTLKIQRTQQEDSAVYLCASGSGLGSTDTQYFGPGTRLTVL.

Only one count was recorded for this clone. The chain links TRBV7-2 to TRBJ2-3; TRBD2 matches 9 bases. The CDR3 is 16 amino acids. CDR1 and CDR2 (germline): SGHTA, FQGNSA. J lost 6 bases, V lost 5 bases, and 12 bases had no gene match. In nucleotides, the CDR3 is TGTGCCAGCAGCCCCTCTCTAGCGGGATCCCGGGATACGCAGTATTTT. Its protein is CASSPSLAGSRDTQYF.

The chain uses TRBV7-9 and TRBJ2-1; TRBD2 matches 10 bases. With 7 bases clipped from V and 9 bases from J, the junction kept 12 bases outside the gene matches. Germline V gene lookup returns CDR1 SEHNR and CDR2 FQNEAQ (reference sequence). The CDR3 sequence is 15 residues long. The CDR3 nucleotides read TGTGCCAGCATAGGCGAGCGGGAGGGCCAGAGTGAGCAGTTCTTC. Translating it yields CASIGEREGQSEQFF. The full variable domain, with the rest looked up from reference TRBV7-9 and TRBJ2-1, is DTGVSQNPRHKITKRGQNVTFRCDPISEHNRLYWYRQTLGQGPEFLTYFQNEAQLEKSRLLSDRFSAERPKGSFSTLEIQRTEQGDSAMYLCASIGEREGQSEQFFGPGTRLTVL.

The table lists this clone with a count of one. This chain links TRBV4-3 with TRBJ2-3; no clear D. The CDR3 totals 14 residues. Germline V gene sequence: CDR1 LGHNA, CDR2 YSLEER. V was clipped by 1 base and J by 0 bases, with 5 bases between them. CDR3 in amino acids: CASSQGTSTDTQYF. The CDR3 DNA reads as TGCGCCAGCAGCCAAGGCACTAGCACAGATACGCAGTATTTT.

The CDR3 DNA reads TGTGCCAGCAGCTTAGGGGAGACAGGGCCCTACGAGCAGTACTTC. Its protein product is CASSLGETGPYEQYF. The rearrangement links TRBV7-6 to TRBJ2-7; 7 positions match TRBD1. Per the germline V gene, CDR1 is SGHVS and CDR2 is FNYEAQ. This CDR3 spans 15 amino acids. V was pared by 1 base and J by 2 bases, with 5 bases of the junction left unmatched.

The J gene is TRBJ1-5, the V gene TRBV29-1, with TRBD1 identical over 10 bases. The CDR3 has 15 residues. Trimming at V came to 6 bases and at J to 2 bases, leaving 7 bases not matched to a gene. Germline CDR1 and CDR2: SQVTM and ANQGSEA. The CDR3 nucleotides are TGCAGCGTCGCTTCGGGGACAGGGGGCAATCAGCCCCAGCATTTT. This encodes CSVASGTGGNQPQHF.

This CDR3 reads CASSQGDSYTGELFF. The CDR3 DNA reads TGTGCCAGCAGCCAAGGGGACAGCTACACCGGGGAGCTGTTTTTT. This chain joins TRBV5-5 and TRBJ2-2; 7 bases map to TRBD1. The CDR3 has 15 residues. Germline CDR1 SGHKS, CDR2 YYEKEE (reference sequence). The V and J ends lost 4 bases and 3 bases, in that order; junction bases with no gene match: 6.

This chain uses TRBV25-1 with TRBJ2-1; a possible D gene is TRBD2 (6 bases). Trimming took off 6 bases at V and 3 bases at J, with 12 bases between the two ends. The CDR3 runs to 14 residues. The germline V gene encodes CDR1 MGHDK and CDR2 SYGVNS. The CDR3 sequence is CASRYGGNYNEQFF. The CDR3 region has the DNA TGTGCCAGCAGGTATGGCGGGAACTACAATGAGCAGTTCTTC.

The chain recombines TRBV15 with TRBJ2-3, with D possibly being TRBD2 (6 bases). The V end lost 0 bases, the J end lost 4 bases, and 11 bases lay between the germline ends. The V gene's germline CDR1 is LNHNV and CDR2 YYDKDF (reference sequence). The CDR3 contains 15 residues. CDR3 protein: CATSRDLGGADTQYF. CDR3 coding DNA: TGTGCCACCAGCAGAGATCTCGGGGGTGCAGATACGCAGTATTTT.